A single sample is the source of the 9 T cell receptor beta chains below, sequenced in a study of control samples from healthy donors and cancer patients. Profiled with immunoSEQ multiplex PCR; TCRdb holds only in-frame clones, not every one. The data hold over 100,000 clones, with around nine tenths observed a single time. Sequencing was performed on blood. The receptors come from a woman aged 45 to 65 in good health.

The chain is built from TRBV3-1 (or the pseudogene TRBV3-2) and TRBJ1-4; 7 bases are a match to TRBD1. V was clipped by 4 bases and J by 7 bases; unmatched bases: 9. In germline, CDR1 is LGHDT, CDR2 YNNKEL (reference sequence). This CDR3 spans 15 amino acids. CDR3 coding DNA: TGTGCCAGCAGCCTCCCACAGGGGCCGGTTGAAAAACTGTTTTTT. Translated, it gives CASSLPQGPVEKLFF.

This clone has only a few counts. The chain recombines TRBV7-9 with TRBJ1-1, with unresolved D. This CDR3 has 14 residues. Germline V lookup: CDR1 SEHNR, CDR2 FQNEAQ (reference sequence). The V end lost 5 bases, the J end lost 1 base, and 11 bases lay between the germline ends. In DNA form, the CDR3 reads TGTGCCAGCAGCCCCCCTATATGGAACACTGAAGCTTTCTTT. Protein product: CASSPPIWNTEAFF.

V usage is TRBV27 and J usage is TRBJ1-1; no clear D. The V gene lost 3 bases and the J gene lost 0 bases, with 17 bases spanning the gap. Germline CDR1 reads MNHEY; CDR2 reads SMNVEV (reference sequence). The CDR3 spans 17 residues. DNA for the CDR3: TGTGCCAGCAGTTTTCGGGCCTCTACAGACATGAACACTGAAGCTTTCTTT. It specifies CASSFRASTDMNTEAFF.

The gene calls are TRBV2 and TRBJ1-1; D is unclear. Looked up from germline, CDR1 is SNHLY and CDR2 is FYNNEI. This CDR3 spans 13 amino acids. Trimming left V 10 bases short and J 1 base short, with 13 bases between. The CDR3 region is CATRLGQNTEAFF. DNA of the CDR3: TGTGCCACCCGATTAGGGCAGAACACTGAAGCTTTCTTT.

This clone has a handful of counts. V and J are TRBV3-1 (or the pseudogene TRBV3-2) and TRBJ1-5, with D tentatively TRBD1 (6 bases). Trimming left V 4 bases short and J 4 bases short, with 14 bases between. Germline V gives CDR1 LGHDT, CDR2 YNNKEL (reference sequence). The CDR3 runs to 15 residues. The CDR3 DNA reads as TGTGCCAGCAGCCGAAACAGGGACCCTAATCAGCCCCAGCATTTT. This gives the protein CASSRNRDPNQPQHF.

V is TRBV7-8 and J is TRBJ2-1, with unresolved D. The length of the CDR3 is 13 residues. The germline gives CDR1 SGHVS, CDR2 FQNEAQ. The V gene lost 1 base and the J gene lost 5 bases, with 6 bases spanning the gap. CDR3 in amino acids: CASSLGKDNEQFF. CDR3 nucleotide sequence: TGTGCCAGCAGCTTAGGAAAGGACAATGAGCAGTTCTTC. Drawing the rest from reference TRBV7-8 and TRBJ2-1, the complete variable domain is GAGVSQSPRYKVAKRGQDVALRCDPISGHVSLFWYQQALGQGPEFLTYFQNEAQLDKSGLPSDRFFAERPEGSVSTLKIQRTQQEDSAVYLCASSLGKDNEQFFGPGTRLTVL.

This clone turned up a few times. The chain has TRBV5-6 and TRBJ1-1, with 8 bases aligning to TRBD1. Germline trimming cut 0 bases from V and 5 bases from J; bases unmatched to any gene: 12. The CDR3 totals 17 residues. Germline V gives CDR1 SGHDT, CDR2 YYEEEE. In DNA, the CDR3 is TGTGCCAGCAGCTTGGGCCCAGGGGGCGCGGGAGAAACTGAAGCTTTCTTT. Translated, it gives CASSLGPGGAGETEAFF.

The chain combines TRBV9 with TRBJ1-1; 9 bases map to TRBD1. The junction had 4 bases not matched to a gene; V was cut back by 3 bases and J by 7 bases. Germline CDR1 reads SGDLS; CDR2 reads YYNGEE. The CDR3 extends over 13 amino acids. This CDR3 is CASSEETGGEAFF. The CDR3 bases are TGTGCCAGCAGCGAAGAGACAGGGGGTGAAGCTTTCTTT.

This chain links TRBV27 with TRBJ2-2, with D unresolved. The germline gives CDR1 MNHEY, CDR2 SMNVEV (reference sequence). Trimming removed 3 bases at V and 8 bases at J, with 4 bases between. The CDR3 loop spans 11 amino acids. The CDR3 loop is CASSLLGELFF. CDR3 in DNA: TGTGCCAGCAGTTTGTTGGGGGAGCTGTTTTTT.